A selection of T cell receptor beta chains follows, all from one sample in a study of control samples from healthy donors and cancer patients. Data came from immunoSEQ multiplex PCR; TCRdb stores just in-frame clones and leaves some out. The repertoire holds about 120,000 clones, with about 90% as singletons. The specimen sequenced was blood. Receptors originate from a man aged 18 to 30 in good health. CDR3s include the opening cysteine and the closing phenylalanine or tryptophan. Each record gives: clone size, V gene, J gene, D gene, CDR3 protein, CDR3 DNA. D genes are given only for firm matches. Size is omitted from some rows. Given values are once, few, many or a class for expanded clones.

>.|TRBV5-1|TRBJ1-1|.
CASSFGGWIGFTEAFF
TGCGCCAGCAGCTTTGGGGGGTGGATTGGGTTCACTGAAGCTTTCTTT
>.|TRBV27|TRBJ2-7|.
CASSLSQGPAGYEQYF
TGTGCCAGCAGTTTATCTCAGGGGCCAGCGGGTTACGAGCAGTACTTC
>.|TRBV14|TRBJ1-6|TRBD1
CASSVQGYSPLHF
TGTGCCAGCAGTGTACAGGGGTACTCACCCCTCCACTTT
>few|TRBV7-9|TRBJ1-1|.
CASSPVGSGPNTEAFF
TGTGCCAGCAGCCCGGTGGGGTCAGGGCCGAACACTGAAGCTTTCTTT
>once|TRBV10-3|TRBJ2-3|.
CAISPGTSTDTQYF
TGTGCCATCAGTCCCGGGACAAGCACAGATACGCAGTATTTT
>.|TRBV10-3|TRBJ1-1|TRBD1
CATGSTTGMRTEAFF
TGTGCCACGGGCTCTACGACAGGGATGAGGACTGAAGCTTTCTTT
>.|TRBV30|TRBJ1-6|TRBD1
CAWYPGTGISPLHF
TGTGCCTGGTACCCCGGGACAGGGATTTCACCCCTCCACTTT
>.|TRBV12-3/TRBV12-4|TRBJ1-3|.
CASSFPGNTIYF
TGTGCCAGCAGTTTTCCTGGAAACACCATATATTTT
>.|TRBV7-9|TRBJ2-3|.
CASSFAGSSTDTQYF
TGTGCCAGCAGCTTTGCGGGTAGTAGCACAGATACGCAGTATTTT
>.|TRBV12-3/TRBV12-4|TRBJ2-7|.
CASSLRGDYEQYF
TGTGCCAGCAGTCTAAGAGGTGACTACGAGCAGTACTTC
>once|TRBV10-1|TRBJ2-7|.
CASSDTGEQYF
TGCGCCAGCAGTGATACGGGGGAGCAGTACTTC
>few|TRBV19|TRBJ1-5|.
CASRRINQPQHF
TGTGCCAGTAGACGGATCAATCAGCCCCAGCATTTT
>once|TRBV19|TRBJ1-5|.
CASSPTMGLGNQPQHF
TGTGCCAGTAGTCCGACAATGGGGCTTGGGAATCAGCCCCAGCATTTT
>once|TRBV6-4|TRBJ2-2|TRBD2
CASSRTSGSAGELFF
TGTGCCAGCAGTAGGACTAGCGGGAGCGCCGGGGAGCTGTTTTTT
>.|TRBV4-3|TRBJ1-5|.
CASSQAYGGNQPQHF
TGCGCCAGCAGCCAAGCGTATGGAGGCAATCAGCCCCAGCATTTT
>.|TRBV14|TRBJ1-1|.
CASSLGRRGTEAFF
TGTGCCAGCAGCCTGGGGCGCCGGGGTACTGAAGCTTTCTTT
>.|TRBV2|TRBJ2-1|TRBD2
CASSEGTSGRYEQFF
TGTGCCAGCAGTGAGGGGACTAGCGGGAGGTATGAGCAGTTCTTC
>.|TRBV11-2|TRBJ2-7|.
CASSSGAYEQYF
TGTGCCAGCAGCTCAGGGGCGTACGAGCAGTACTTC